Below, 30 T cell receptor beta chains from the same sample are listed, as sequenced in a study of identical twins. TCRdb re-derived calls from the 5' RACE reads in MiXCR, one entry per CDR3 protein. This sample has roughly 690,000 distinct CDR3 sequences, with 21% found just once. These sequences were also reported in another study, on T cells expressing NK-cell markers.

The sequencing input was PBMCs. These receptors all come from a woman aged 18-29 years in good health.

This clonotype has only one observation. The chain combines TRBV6-1 with TRBJ2-1, with 7 bases fitting TRBD2. CDR1 MNHNS and CDR2 SASEGT come from the germline V gene. The CDR3 has 14 amino acids. The trim removed 6 bases at V and 7 bases at J, leaving 9 bases unmatched. The CDR3 bases are TGTGCCAGCAGCCTGGGACTATCTTCGAATGAGCAGTTCTTC. This encodes CASSLGLSSNEQFF.

The V call is TRBV6-1, the J call TRBJ2-7, with D possibly being TRBD2 (6 bases). The length of the CDR3 is 15 residues. V lost 6 bases, J lost 3 bases, and 18 bases lay in between. Germline CDR1 MNHNS, CDR2 SASEGT. Here the CDR3 DNA reads TGTGCCAGCAGATCTTCCGGGACTGGACTCTACGAGCAGTACTTC. Translation gives CASRSSGTGLYEQYF.

This clonotype was observed many times. This sequence joins TRBV13 and TRBJ2-3; 8 bases line up with TRBD1. Germline V gene data show CDR1 as PRHDT and CDR2 as FYEKMQ (reference sequence). The CDR3 totals 12 residues. With V trimmed by 7 bases and J by 4 bases, 1 base remained unmatched. CDR3 amino acids: CASTGGSDTQYF. The CDR3 coding sequence is TGTGCCAGCACAGGGGGCTCAGATACGCAGTATTTT.

V and J are TRBV9 and TRBJ2-1; perhaps TRBD2 as D (6 bases). The V gene lost 6 bases and the J gene lost 5 bases, with 15 bases spanning the gap. This CDR3 is built from 14 residues. CDR1 is SGDLS, CDR2 YYNGEE, per germline. CDR3 amino acids: CASNPSGSNNEQFF. DNA of the CDR3: TGTGCCAGCAACCCCTCCGGGAGCAACAATGAGCAGTTCTTC.

The gene calls are TRBV3-1 and TRBJ1-1; no reliable D call. Trimming took off 7 bases at V and 1 base at J, with 4 bases between the two ends. The germline V gene has CDR1 LGHDT and CDR2 YNNKEL (reference sequence). This CDR3 has 11 residues. CDR3 nucleotides: TGTGCCAGCAAAAGGAACACTGAAGCTTTCTTT. Its protein is CASKRNTEAFF.

In regard to this clonotype: One end of the junction fails to match germline, which may point to a read error. This chain uses TRBV5-5 with TRBJ2-2, with a possible D match to TRBD2 (5 bases). Germline values: CDR1 SGHKS, CDR2 YYEKEE (reference sequence). The CDR3 contains 14 residues. CDR3 sequence reads: CASGSGLNSGELLF. The DNA for the CDR3 is TGTGCCAGCGGCTCTGGGCTCAACTCCGGGGAGCTGCTTTTT.

This clonotype was seen more than once but under ten times. J is TRBJ2-3 and V is TRBV20-1, with TRBD1 identical over 10 bases. The CDR3 spans 15 residues. The ends lost 3 bases at V and 4 bases at J; junction bases unmatched: 7. Germline V lookup: CDR1 DFQATT, CDR2 SNEGSKA (reference sequence). CDR3 loop: CSARLTGGYADTQYF. The CDR3 DNA reads as TGCAGTGCTAGGCTGACAGGGGGCTACGCAGATACGCAGTATTTT.

This clonotype came up a few times. The chain recombines TRBV12-5 with TRBJ1-5; possibly TRBD1 for D (6 bases). Trimming cost V 1 base and J 3 bases, with 7 bases left between them. Germline CDR1 reads LGHNT; CDR2 reads FRNRAP. The CDR3 extends over 14 amino acids. CDR3 coding DNA: TGTGCTAGTGGTTTGGGGACAGACAATCAGCCCCAGCATTTT. Its protein product is CASGLGTDNQPQHF.

The sample holds one count of this clonotype. The CDR3 loop reads CASIPSNTEAYNEQFF. The CDR3, as DNA: TGCGCCAGCATCCCGTCCAACACCGAAGCCTACAATGAGCAGTTCTTC. The V and J genes are TRBV5-1 and TRBJ2-1, with D unclear. The V end was cut by 6 bases, the J end by 2 bases, with 18 bases between. CDR3 length equals 16 residues. The germline V gene has CDR1 SGHRS and CDR2 YFSETQ.

This clonotype showed up just a few times. The chain couples TRBV27 to TRBJ2-7, with a possible D match to TRBD2 (6 bases). CDR3 length: 12 amino acids. CDR1 is MNHEY, CDR2 SMNVEV, per germline (reference sequence). Trimming took off 10 bases at V and 6 bases at J, with 16 bases between the two ends. The CDR3 sequence: CATSKVGGEQYF. CDR3 in DNA: TGTGCCACCTCCAAGGTGGGGGGCGAGCAGTACTTC.

The V and J genes are TRBV7-9 and TRBJ2-5; no firm D call. The CDR3 is 16 amino acids. Germline-derived CDR1 and CDR2 are SEHNR and FQNEAQ (reference sequence). V was trimmed by 3 bases and J by 7 bases, leaving 21 bases between them. CDR3 sequence: CASSFLVTAALVTQYF. The CDR3 DNA is TGTGCCAGCAGCTTCCTCGTTACCGCCGCCTTAGTGACCCAGTACTTC.

The chain joins TRBV20-1 to TRBJ2-1, with 13 bases that match TRBD2. Unmatched junction bases numbered 8, after V lost 0 bases and J lost 9 bases. CDR3 length: 16 amino acids. CDR1 is DFQATT and CDR2 is SNEGSKA in the germline V gene (reference sequence). The CDR3, as DNA: TGCAGTGCTAGAGATCCACTAGCGGGGGGGCTCGGTGAGCAGTTCTTC. It specifies CSARDPLAGGLGEQFF.

The rearrangement links TRBV12-3 or TRBV12-4 to TRBJ1-2, with D perhaps TRBD1 (5 bases). The V end lost 6 bases, the J end lost 5 bases, and 16 bases lay between the germline ends. The CDR3 spans 14 residues. CDR3 sequence: CASSEGNHLYGYTF. CDR3 nucleotide sequence: TGTGCCAGCAGCGAGGGGAACCATTTGTATGGCTACACCTTC.

V gene TRBV6-5 combines with J gene TRBJ2-7; 12 bases are shared with TRBD2. CDR3 size: 14 residues. Germline-derived CDR1 and CDR2 are MNHEY and SVGAGI. With V trimmed by 4 bases and J by 6 bases, 4 bases remained unmatched. The CDR3 sequence is CASSLLAGGVEQYF. In DNA, the CDR3 is TGTGCCAGCAGTTTACTAGCGGGAGGAGTCGAGCAGTACTTC.

This clonotype was picked up many times. The chain couples TRBV5-6 to TRBJ1-2; no firm D call. The germline CDR1 and CDR2 sequences are SGHDT and YYEEEE. The V gene lost 5 bases and the J gene lost 3 bases, with 17 bases spanning the gap. This CDR3 spans 15 amino acids. The CDR3, as DNA: TGTGCCAGCAGTGGGAGTGGGATAACGTACTATGGCTACACCTTC. It is translated as CASSGSGITYYGYTF. The whole variable domain, remainder taken from reference TRBV5-6 and TRBJ1-2, is DAGVTQSPTHLIKTRGQQVTLRCSPKSGHDTVSWYQQALGQGPQFIFQYYEEEERQRGNFPDRFSGHQFPNYSSELNVNALLLGDSALYLCASSGSGITYYGYTFGSGTRLTVV.

This chain uses TRBV7-2 with TRBJ2-1; TRBD2 is a possible D gene (5 bases). The CDR3 has 15 residues. V dropped 8 bases and J dropped 5 bases, with 19 bases sitting between them. Germline CDR1 and CDR2: SGHTA and FQGNSA. DNA for the CDR3: TGTGCCAGCCGCTGGACTTCCCATCACGACAATGAGCAGTTCTTC. It specifies CASRWTSHHDNEQFF.

The V call is TRBV10-3, the J call TRBJ2-2, with TRBD2 matching over 7 bases. CDR3 length: 19 residues. Trimming cost V 6 bases and J 6 bases; bases outside gene matches: 22. Germline lookup yields CDR1 ENHRY and CDR2 SYGVKD. DNA of the CDR3: TGTGCCATCAGCCACCTCCCGAAGACGGAAGCGGGAAAGGCCGGGGAGCTGTTTTTT. Protein sequence: CAISHLPKTEAGKAGELFF.

The V gene is TRBV10-3, the J gene TRBJ1-5; unclear D gene. This CDR3 is 14 amino acids long. Germline CDR1 reads ENHRY; CDR2 reads SYGVKD. Trimming took off 5 bases at V and 5 bases at J, with 13 bases between the two ends. In DNA form, the CDR3 reads TGTGCCATCAGTCAAGACCCGGGGTATCAGCCCCAGCATTTT. Translated: CAISQDPGYQPQHF.

This clonotype has just a few counts. The genes are TRBV20-1 and TRBJ2-1, with TRBD2 matching over 7 bases. The germline V gene has CDR1 DFQATT and CDR2 SNEGSKA (reference sequence). The CDR3 consists of 11 residues. V shed 8 bases, J shed 6 bases, and the junction held 4 bases outside the gene matches. The CDR3 DNA sequence: TGCAGTAGCGGGGAGTTCAATGAGCAGTTCTTC. Amino acid sequence: CSSGEFNEQFF.

The V call is TRBV5-1, the J call TRBJ2-5; TRBD1 might be the D (6 bases). Between the trimmed V and J ends, which lost 2 bases and 3 bases, there was a span of 14 bases. Germline lookup yields CDR1 SGHRS and CDR2 YFSETQ. The CDR3 covers 15 residues. CDR3 residues: CASSLADRTKETQYF. CDR3 nucleotides: TGCGCCAGCAGCTTAGCTGACAGGACAAAAGAGACCCAGTACTTC. Variable domain in full (rest from reference TRBV5-1 and TRBJ2-5): KAGVTQTPRYLIKTRGQQVTLSCSPISGHRSVSWYQQTPGQGLQFLFEYFSETQRNKGNFPGRFSGRQFSNSRSEMNVSTLELGDSALYLCASSLADRTKETQYFGPGTRLLVL.

The rearrangement uses TRBV6-7 and TRBJ2-5; 8 nucleotides agree with TRBD2. TRBV6-7 is identified as an open reading frame with a role that is uncertain. The CDR3 totals 15 residues. Losses at the gene ends were 6 bases for V and 2 bases for J; bases not matched to a gene: 8. DNA of the CDR3: TGTGCCAGCAGACCGAGCGGGAGAGAACAAGAGACCCAGTACTTC. It translates to CASRPSGREQETQYF.

This clonotype came up a few times. V usage is TRBV5-5 and J usage is TRBJ2-4; no clear D. There are 13 residues in the CDR3. CDR1 is SGHKS and CDR2 is YYEKEE in the germline V gene (reference sequence). V lost 0 bases to trimming and J lost 6 bases, with 7 bases between them. The CDR3 loop reads CASSLVPLNIQYF. CDR3 bases: TGTGCCAGCAGCTTGGTTCCTCTAAACATTCAGTACTTC.

There are a few counts of this clonotype. The chain joins TRBV9 to TRBJ1-6, with D maybe TRBD1 (5 bases). CDR3 size: 13 residues. Germline CDR1 is SGDLS and CDR2 is YYNGEE. V lost 0 bases to trimming and J lost 7 bases, with 5 bases between them. In DNA, the CDR3 is TGTGCCAGCAGCGTAGAGGGGAATTCACCCCTCCACTTT. Residues: CASSVEGNSPLHF.

This clonotype was counted between two and nine times. The J gene is TRBJ1-1, the V gene TRBV5-1; D gene ambiguous. The ends were cut back, 1 base at V and 4 bases at J, with 8 bases in the middle. Germline V gives CDR1 SGHRS, CDR2 YFSETQ. CDR3 length: 13 residues. CDR3 nucleotide sequence: TGCGCCAGCAGCTTGACCGGGTTCACTGAAGCTTTCTTT. Protein: CASSLTGFTEAFF.

Only a few counts were recorded for this clonotype. The V and J genes are TRBV20-1 and TRBJ2-7, with 7 positions matching TRBD1. J gave up 2 bases and V 6 bases, and 7 bases lay outside the gene matches. There are 13 residues in the CDR3. The germline V gene has CDR1 DFQATT and CDR2 SNEGSKA (reference sequence). In nucleotides, the CDR3 is TGCAGTGCGAGGGGGACAGTGACCTACGAGCAGTACTTC. It encodes CSARGTVTYEQYF.

This clonotype occurred a few times. The V and J genes are TRBV5-1 and TRBJ1-1, with 10 positions matching TRBD1. Germline V gives CDR1 SGHRS, CDR2 YFSETQ. The CDR3 covers 13 residues. V lost 10 bases to trimming and J lost 3 bases; unmatched junction nucleotides: 6. This CDR3 reads CAVGQGEHTEAFF. The CDR3 region has the DNA TGCGCCGTTGGACAGGGGGAGCACACTGAAGCTTTCTTT.

This clonotype was recorded many times. The V and J genes are TRBV6-2 or TRBV6-3 and TRBJ2-7; tentatively, D is TRBD2 (5 bases). CDR3 length: 14 residues. In germline, CDR1 is MNHEY, CDR2 SVGEGT. Trimming removed 8 bases from V and 1 base from J, with 15 bases in between. CDR3 sequence reads: CASHRAGGSYEQYF. The CDR3 coding sequence is TGTGCCAGCCATAGGGCGGGCGGATCCTACGAGCAGTACTTC.

The rearrangement joins TRBV5-1 to TRBJ1-1; 7 bases fit TRBD1. Looked up from germline, CDR1 is SGHRS and CDR2 is YFSETQ. Trimming at V came to 2 bases and at J to 6 bases, leaving 7 bases not matched to a gene. The CDR3 spans 14 residues. The CDR3 here is CASSLQGIIPEAFF. The DNA for the CDR3 is TGCGCCAGCAGCTTACAGGGGATTATCCCTGAAGCTTTCTTT.

The gene calls are TRBV12-3 or TRBV12-4 and TRBJ1-1; 9 bases line up with TRBD1. The length of the CDR3 is 11 residues. V dropped 8 bases and J dropped 6; count of bases not matched to a gene: 1. The CDR3 DNA is TGTGCCAGCGGGACAGGGCCTGAAGCTTTCTTT. It translates to CASGTGPEAFF.

The table lists this clonotype with a few counts. V gene TRBV18 combines with J gene TRBJ2-7; possibly TRBD2 for D (5 bases). From germline, CDR1 is KGHSH and CDR2 LQKENI. Deletions cut 6 bases from V and 3 bases from J, with 21 bases between. The CDR3 contains 16 residues. CDR3 loop: CASSDNMASISYEQYF. In DNA form, the CDR3 reads TGTGCCAGCTCTGACAACATGGCTAGCATAAGCTACGAGCAGTACTTC.